This TCR beta chain was captured by sequencing in a study of blood T cell repertoires in COVID-19. The germline CDR1 and CDR2 sequences are SGHTA and FQGNSA. V was cut by 2 bases and J by 7 bases, with 11 bases left in between. CDR3 size: 13 residues. Per the study methods: Amplification of reference gene primers was used by the study to estimate nucleated cell counts. Sequencing was performed with immunoSEQ multiplex PCR; in TCRdb, only in-frame clones are kept and a portion is missing. The V and J calls and the clone size are those of that table, but D and trimming were determined from the DNA. The repertoire holds about 140,000 clones, with about 86% as singletons.

This TCR derives from a woman aged 55-69 years with acute or convalescent COVID-19. The source material was peripheral blood. The V call is TRBV7-2, the J call TRBJ2-5; unclear D gene. The DNA for the CDR3 is TGTGCCAGCAGCTTAACTGCAGAGCGGACCCAGTACTTC. This gives the protein CASSLTAERTQYF.